This T cell receptor beta chain was captured in a study of cytomegalovirus exposure and HLA in healthy donors listed by TCRdb under 2017. About the investigation overall: An earlier analysis of some 600 of the donors reported 276 Gb of sequence data and roughly 120 million unique TCR beta sequences obtained from 150 million to 200 million T cells. Besides the first cohort of hundreds of subjects, a separate validation cohort made up of roughly 120 different subjects was used. The study aimed to test whether cataloging public T cell receptors could reveal signatures of past pathogen exposure. Among the 398 genotyped donors, around 79% belonged to the genetic ancestry cluster associated with self-reported Caucasian donors. A later genetic analysis used genome-wide SNP genotypes for about three fifths of the 666 donors, treating that subset as a discovery cohort. To decide whether each TCR beta V gene segment behaved as functional or pseudogenic, an earlier analysis of some 600 of the donors relied on high-throughput TCR beta sequencing. Using immunosequencing, the study profiled T cell repertoires from some 670 subjects and related those repertoires to cytomegalovirus serostatus. Class I and class II HLA loci were covered by the typing at four-digit resolution. Every discovery cohort repertoire had been produced on one sequencing platform. Roughly 300 gigabases of sequencing data and 80 million or so unique TCR sequences were included in an early release covering about 700 HLA-typed donors. Donor age, sex, ethnicity and CMV serostatus were compiled together with the repertoire data. The number of donors typed differed by locus, with 629-630 for A, B, C, DRB1 and DQB1, about 500 for DQA1, over 600 for DPA1, and 472 for DPB1. Among several hundred genotyped donors of the cohort, an average of roughly 230,000 unique TCR beta nucleotide sequences was sequenced per donor, of which 15% to 20% were non-productive. The study combined high-throughput TCR immunosequencing, statistical association of individual TCRs with disease status, and machine learning to predict cytomegalovirus infection status. To study patterns of TCR occurrence, a later analysis re-analyzed previously published TCR beta repertoires from 600 to 750 donors and added high-resolution HLA genotyping. Roughly 5 DR-DQ haplotypes were handled as single units for association and clustering, since linkage in the cohort was strong. Rather than using new phenotypic data, the later analysis identified candidate immune exposures from TCR beta sequences and from how often those sequences occurred across donors. General conclusions and limits of the study: In a later analysis, HLA-associated TCR beta chains showed more clonal expansion and lower generation probabilities than non-associated chains that were equally common. Strong co-occurrence of HLA alleles, especially DR and DQ, made assigning TCR associations to individual alleles difficult. An earlier analysis of approximately 570 of the donors showed that most TCR beta V segments appeared in productive rearrangements either about 87% or about 30% of the time, which broadly matched IMGT annotations. This cohort had only TCR beta chains sequenced, and the lack of alpha or paired-chain data limited which features could be detected. Because some donors lacked HLA typing at each locus, the association tests relied only on the typed subset. A total of 150 or so TCR beta chains were listed by the study as associated with cytomegalovirus. Because counts were too low, seventeen rarely observed V segments, including chromosome 9 orphons, were left out of the earlier analysis of several hundred of the donors. In a later analysis, several top co-occurrence clusters were reported to appear linked to parvovirus B19, influenza, CMV and Epstein-Barr virus. A few of the identified cytomegalovirus-associated TCR beta chains were confirmed in vitro to be specific for cytomegalovirus antigens. Presence/absence analyses assumed roughly uniform sequencing depth across donors, an assumption that may not hold. A group of highly shared sequence variants was considered likely to be a technical artifact of the sequencing pipeline. According to a later analysis, most CMV-associated TCR beta chains appeared to be HLA-restricted, and the HLA associations seemed to be driven largely by CMV exposure. For the cohort, immune exposure information was limited to CMV serostatus. A further reported finding was that TCR beta sequences accurately predicted the HLA-A and HLA-B alleles for most subjects in the first cohort. In a later analysis, some 18,000 TCR beta sequences were associated with specific HLA alleles at a false discovery rate of 0.05. A later genetic analysis associated a missense DCLRE1C variant with V-gene and J-gene trimming of TCR beta chains, and an independent cohort replicated the association. Across donors, most TCR sequences were observed very rarely, whereas some public TCRs were present in many individuals. A later analysis found that TCR association rates varied across HLA loci, with DRB1 alleles showing the most associated TCRs and HLA-C alleles the fewest. The classifier was reported to diagnose cytomegalovirus status with high specificity and sensitivity in both the original and validation cohorts. Linkage disequilibrium might explain the correlated functional status among segregating V segments, but an unknown experimental factor could not be excluded. Because the 87-base-pair reads could not distinguish some IMGT-functional V segments, including TRBV6-2 and TRBV6-3, those segments were excluded. A later genetic analysis reported fewer N-insertions in productive TCRs among donors in an Asian-associated ancestry cluster than the roughly 690-donor mean. According to the authors, the approach could potentially be generalized to other disease states and immunological phenotypes.

The cohort comprised some 730 healthy bone marrow donors. Cohort members were all nominally healthy when sampled, although unrecorded immune exposures were likely present. The donor was CMV seropositive and was included in the group of 290 or so seropositive cohort members. Each donor provided a peripheral blood sample, and peripheral blood mononuclear cells were used for TCR beta sequencing. Genomic DNA was extracted from the blood cell samples with the Qiagen DNeasy Blood Extraction Kit. The germline V gene (reference sequence) supplies CDR1 LNHDA and CDR2 SQIVND. CDR3 length: 13 amino acids, cysteine to phenylalanine. Only the CDR3 portion is preserved as DNA: 39 bases, with reading frame beginning at the first base. Deletion took 3 bases off V and 10 bases off J, with a span of 15 bases between the germline ends. Libraries were constructed by the immunoSEQ multiplex PCR assay. The multiplex PCR relied on a mix of 60 forward primers for TCR Vbeta segments and 13 reverse primers for TCR Jbeta segments. The CDR3 region of rearranged TCR beta genes was amplified from genomic DNA with a multiplex PCR assay. Amplified TCR beta libraries were sequenced as 87-base-pair reads on the Illumina HiSeq System. Per the original workflow: A later analysis tallied 75 million to 95 million unique TCR beta chains across the 600 to 700 repertoires, and approximately 12 million of those chains were shared by two or more donors. A nearest-neighbor algorithm error-corrected the raw reads and collapsed the reads into unique sequences, merging closely related sequences to remove PCR and sequencing errors. CDR3 sequences were aligned to IMGT reference sequences to assign V, D and J gene segments. For a sequence to be retained, a match of at least six nucleotides was required to both a V gene segment and a J gene segment. A rearrangement counted as productive if the CDR3 had no stop codons and remained in frame with V and J, and every other rearrangement counted as non-productive. Following IMGT convention, CDR3 was defined as the stretch from the second conserved V-encoded cysteine up to the conserved J-encoded phenylalanine. In an earlier analysis of approximately 500 of the donors, sequences lacking an unambiguous match to a single V gene segment were excluded. In an earlier analysis of approximately 560 of the donors, a V segment was called functional when productive rearrangements were above 56.7%, and segregating when the standard deviation between donors exceeded 5%. To diagnose cytomegalovirus status from the catalog of TCR beta chain sequences, a statistical classification framework was built. In a later analysis, V and J genes were assigned by comparing TCR nucleotide sequences against IMGT/GENE-DB human TR gene sequences. The TCRdist pipeline was used in a later analysis to assign CDR3 sequences and most-parsimonious VDJ recombination scenarios. In a later analysis, each TCR beta chain was defined by its CDR3 amino acid sequence together with its V-gene family, and reads lacking a unique V-gene family were excluded. A later analysis removed 500 to 600 highly shared, low-generation-probability nucleotide sequences to deal with suspected cross-contamination and a sequencing artifact. A later analysis calculated a clonal expansion index for each public chain from normalized within-repertoire ranks of inferred template counts. In a later analysis, generation probabilities were computed with a VDJ recombination model fitted to out-of-frame rearrangements, and the resulting probabilities were checked against IGoR. In a later analysis, hypergeometric tests were used to score TCR-TCR, TCR-HLA and TCR-CMV co-occurrence, with a repertoire-size bias correction applied to TCR pairs. To estimate false discovery rates, a later analysis permuted the HLA or CMV assignments 20 times. In a later analysis, co-occurring TCRs were grouped with DBSCAN, and TCRdist sequence similarity was added when clustering was performed within HLA-allele-positive subsets. Co-occurrence clustering excluded repertoires with fewer than 30,000 or more than 120,000 public chains, plus five with anomalous nucleotide sharing. TCRdb mirrors the immuneACCESS table, restricted to in-frame sequences. Some clones are absent from its copies; in checked studies, under half trace to an unresolved V gene, and the reason for the others is unknown. D and trimming were read from the DNA, whereas the V and J calls and clone size are those reported in that table. In all, the sample holds about 170,000 clones, and approximately 85% of those were seen once. The ten largest clones take up over 2% of the sample.

This clone has more than one count but fewer than ten. This clone's antigen is unknown. The record has no base qualities; no much larger clone is one base away. What was sequenced was PBMCs. The sequence joins TRBV19 to TRBJ1-1; TRBD1 is a possible D gene, resting on 6 matching bases. The clonotype comes from a man aged 30 to 45 in good health and CMV-seropositive. Read as DNA, the sequence is TGTGCCAGTAGTATTGGACAGCGAAAACGAGCTTTCTTT. This yields the protein CASSIGQRKRAFF.